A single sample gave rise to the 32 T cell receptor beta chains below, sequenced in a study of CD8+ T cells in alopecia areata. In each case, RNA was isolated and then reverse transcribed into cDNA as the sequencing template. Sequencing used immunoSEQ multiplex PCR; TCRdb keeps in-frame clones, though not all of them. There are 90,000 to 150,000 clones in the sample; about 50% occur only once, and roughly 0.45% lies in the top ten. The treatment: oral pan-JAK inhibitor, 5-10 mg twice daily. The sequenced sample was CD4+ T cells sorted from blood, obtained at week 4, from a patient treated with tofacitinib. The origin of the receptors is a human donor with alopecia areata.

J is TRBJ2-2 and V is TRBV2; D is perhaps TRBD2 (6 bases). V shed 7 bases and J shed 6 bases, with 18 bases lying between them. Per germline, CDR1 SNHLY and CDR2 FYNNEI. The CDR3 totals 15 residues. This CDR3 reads CASIKTSSGPGELFF. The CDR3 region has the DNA TGTGCCAGCATTAAGACTAGTAGCGGCCCCGGGGAGCTGTTTTTT.

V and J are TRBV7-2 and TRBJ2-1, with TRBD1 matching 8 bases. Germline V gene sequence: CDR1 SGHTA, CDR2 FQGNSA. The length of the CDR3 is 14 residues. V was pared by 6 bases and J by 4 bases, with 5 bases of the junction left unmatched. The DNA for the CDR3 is TGTGCCAGCAGTAGGACAGGGCATTACAATGAGCAGTTCTTC. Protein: CASSRTGHYNEQFF.

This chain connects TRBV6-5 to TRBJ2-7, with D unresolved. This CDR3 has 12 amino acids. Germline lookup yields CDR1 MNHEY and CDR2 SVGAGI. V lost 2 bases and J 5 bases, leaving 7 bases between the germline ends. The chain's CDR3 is CASSYKENEQYF. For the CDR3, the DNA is TGTGCCAGCAGTTACAAGGAGAACGAGCAGTACTTC.

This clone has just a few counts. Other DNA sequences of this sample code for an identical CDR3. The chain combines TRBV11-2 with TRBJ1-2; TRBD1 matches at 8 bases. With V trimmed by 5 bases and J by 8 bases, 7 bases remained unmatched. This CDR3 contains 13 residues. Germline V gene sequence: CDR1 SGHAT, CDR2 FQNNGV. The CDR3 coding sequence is TGTGCCAGCAGCCCGGACAGGGAGCGGGGCTACACCTTC. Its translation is CASSPDRERGYTF.

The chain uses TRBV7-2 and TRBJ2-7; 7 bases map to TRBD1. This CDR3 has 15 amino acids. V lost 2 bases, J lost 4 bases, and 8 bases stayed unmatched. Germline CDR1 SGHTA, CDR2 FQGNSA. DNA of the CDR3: TGTGCCAGCAGCTTACTAACAGGGGATTCATACGAGCAGTACTTC. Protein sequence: CASSLLTGDSYEQYF.

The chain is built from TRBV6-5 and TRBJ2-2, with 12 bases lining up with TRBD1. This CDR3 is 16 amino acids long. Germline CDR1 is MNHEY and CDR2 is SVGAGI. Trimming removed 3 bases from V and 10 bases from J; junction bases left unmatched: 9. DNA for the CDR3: TGTGCCAGCAGTTATGGGGCCGGGACAGGGGGCGCGGAGCTGTTTTTT. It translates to CASSYGAGTGGAELFF.

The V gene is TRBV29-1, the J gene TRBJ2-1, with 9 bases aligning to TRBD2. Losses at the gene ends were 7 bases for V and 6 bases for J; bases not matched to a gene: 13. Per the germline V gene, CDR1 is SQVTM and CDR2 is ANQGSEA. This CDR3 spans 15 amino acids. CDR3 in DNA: TGCAGCGGCAGCTTAGGCGTAGCGGGGGTCAATGAGCAGTTCTTC. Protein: CSGSLGVAGVNEQFF.

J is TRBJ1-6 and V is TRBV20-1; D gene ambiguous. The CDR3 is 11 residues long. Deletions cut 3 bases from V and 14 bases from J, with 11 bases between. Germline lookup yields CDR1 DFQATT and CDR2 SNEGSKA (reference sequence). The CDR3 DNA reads TGCAGTGCTAGTAGGGCAGAATCCCTCCACTTT. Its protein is CSASRAESLHF.

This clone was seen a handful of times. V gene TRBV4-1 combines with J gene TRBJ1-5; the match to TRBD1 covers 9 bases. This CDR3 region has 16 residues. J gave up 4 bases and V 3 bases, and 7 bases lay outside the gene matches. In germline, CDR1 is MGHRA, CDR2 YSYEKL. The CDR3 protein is CASSQEPGQGNQPQHF. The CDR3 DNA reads TGCGCCAGCAGCCAGGAACCGGGACAGGGAAATCAGCCCCAGCATTTT.

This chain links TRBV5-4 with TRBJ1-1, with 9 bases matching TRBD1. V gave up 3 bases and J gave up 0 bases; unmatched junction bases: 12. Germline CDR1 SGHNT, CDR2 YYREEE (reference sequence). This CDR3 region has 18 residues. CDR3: CASSSLDRGSIMNTEAFF. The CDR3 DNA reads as TGTGCCAGCAGCTCCCTGGACAGGGGATCCATCATGAACACTGAAGCTTTCTTT. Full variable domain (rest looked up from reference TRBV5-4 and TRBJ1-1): ETGVTQSPTHLIKTRGQQVTLRCSSQSGHNTVSWYQQALGQGPQFIFQYYREEENGRGNFPPRFSGLQFPNYSSELNVNALELDDSALYLCASSSLDRGSIMNTEAFFGQGTRLTVV.

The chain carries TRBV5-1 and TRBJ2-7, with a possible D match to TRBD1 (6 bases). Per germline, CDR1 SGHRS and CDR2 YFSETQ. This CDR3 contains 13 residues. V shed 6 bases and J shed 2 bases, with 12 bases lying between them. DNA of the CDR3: TGCGCCAGCACCCCGGGACATACCTACGAGCAGTACTTC. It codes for CASTPGHTYEQYF. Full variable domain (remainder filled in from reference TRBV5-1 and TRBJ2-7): KAGVTQTPRYLIKTRGQQVTLSCSPISGHRSVSWYQQTPGQGLQFLFEYFSETQRNKGNFPGRFSGRQFSNSRSEMNVSTLELGDSALYLCASTPGHTYEQYFGPGTRLTVT.

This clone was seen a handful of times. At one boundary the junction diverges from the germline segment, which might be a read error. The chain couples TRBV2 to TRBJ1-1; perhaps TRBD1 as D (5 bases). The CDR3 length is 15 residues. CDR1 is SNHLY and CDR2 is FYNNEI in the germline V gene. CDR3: CASSGGGGSNAEAFF. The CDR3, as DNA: TGTGCCAGCAGTGGTGGCGGGGGTTCGAACGCTGAAGCTTTCTTT.

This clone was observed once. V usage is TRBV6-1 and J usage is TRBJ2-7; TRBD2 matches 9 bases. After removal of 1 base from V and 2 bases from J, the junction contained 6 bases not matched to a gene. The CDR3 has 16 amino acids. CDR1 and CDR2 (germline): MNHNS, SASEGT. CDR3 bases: TGTGCCAGCAGTGAAGGGGTAGCGGGGGATCCCTACGAGCAGTACTTC. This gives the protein CASSEGVAGDPYEQYF.

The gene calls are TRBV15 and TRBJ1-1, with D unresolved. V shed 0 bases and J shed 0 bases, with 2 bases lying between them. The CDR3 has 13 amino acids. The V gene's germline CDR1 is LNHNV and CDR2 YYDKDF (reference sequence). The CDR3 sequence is CATSRELNTEAFF. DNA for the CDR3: TGTGCCACCAGCAGAGAGTTGAACACTGAAGCTTTCTTT.

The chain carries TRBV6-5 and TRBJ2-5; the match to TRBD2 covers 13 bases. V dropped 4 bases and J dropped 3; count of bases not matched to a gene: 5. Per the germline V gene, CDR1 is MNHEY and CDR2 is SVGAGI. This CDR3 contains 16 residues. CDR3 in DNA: TGTGCCAGCAGTTGGGGACTAGCGGGAATGGAAGAGACCCAGTACTTC. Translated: CASSWGLAGMEETQYF.

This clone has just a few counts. CDR3 protein: CASSRLAGGPNEQFF. CDR3 nucleotide sequence: TGTGCCAGCAGCCGACTAGCGGGGGGGCCAAATGAGCAGTTCTTC. This chain uses TRBV7-2 with TRBJ2-1; 14 nucleotides match TRBD2. The trim removed 5 bases at V and 7 bases at J, leaving 4 bases unmatched. Germline CDR1 SGHTA, CDR2 FQGNSA. CDR3 size: 15 residues.

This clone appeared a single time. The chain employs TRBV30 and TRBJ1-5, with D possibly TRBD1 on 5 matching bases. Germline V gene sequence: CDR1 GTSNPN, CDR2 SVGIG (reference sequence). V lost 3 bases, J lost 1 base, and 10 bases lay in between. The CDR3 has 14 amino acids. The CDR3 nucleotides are TGTGCCTGGAGCGCAAAGGGGAGCAATCAGCCCCAGCATTTT. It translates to CAWSAKGSNQPQHF.

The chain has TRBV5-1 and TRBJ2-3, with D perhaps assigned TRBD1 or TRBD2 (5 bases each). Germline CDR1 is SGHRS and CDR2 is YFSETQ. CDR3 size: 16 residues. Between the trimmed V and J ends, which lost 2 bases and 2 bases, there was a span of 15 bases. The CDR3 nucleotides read TGCGCCAGCAGCTTCCGAGGGAGAGGGGACACAGATACGCAGTATTTT. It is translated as CASSFRGRGDTDTQYF.

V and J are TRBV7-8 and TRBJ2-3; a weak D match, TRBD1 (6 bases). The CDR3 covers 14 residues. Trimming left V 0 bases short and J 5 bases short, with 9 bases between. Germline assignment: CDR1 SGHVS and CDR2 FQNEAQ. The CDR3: CASSLATGGDTQYF. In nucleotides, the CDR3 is TGTGCCAGCAGCTTAGCGACAGGTGGAGATACGCAGTATTTT.

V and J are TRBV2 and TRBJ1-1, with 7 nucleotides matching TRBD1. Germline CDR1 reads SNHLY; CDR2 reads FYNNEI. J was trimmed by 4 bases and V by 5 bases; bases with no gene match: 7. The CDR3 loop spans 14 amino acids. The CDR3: CASSTEGAGTEAFF. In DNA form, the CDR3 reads TGTGCCAGCAGTACGGAGGGGGCCGGCACTGAAGCTTTCTTT.

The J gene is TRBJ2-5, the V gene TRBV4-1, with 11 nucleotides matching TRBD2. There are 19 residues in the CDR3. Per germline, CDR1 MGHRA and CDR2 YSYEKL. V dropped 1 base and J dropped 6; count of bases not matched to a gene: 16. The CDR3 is CASSQVLTSGRAKGKTQYF. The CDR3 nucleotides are TGCGCCAGCAGCCAAGTACTCACTAGCGGGAGAGCGAAGGGAAAGACCCAGTACTTC.

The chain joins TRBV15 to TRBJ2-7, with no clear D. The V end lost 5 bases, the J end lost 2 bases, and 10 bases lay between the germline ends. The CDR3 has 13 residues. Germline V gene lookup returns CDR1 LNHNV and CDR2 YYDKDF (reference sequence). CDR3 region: CATSAHGPYEQYF. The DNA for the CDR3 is TGTGCCACCAGCGCACACGGCCCCTACGAGCAGTACTTC.

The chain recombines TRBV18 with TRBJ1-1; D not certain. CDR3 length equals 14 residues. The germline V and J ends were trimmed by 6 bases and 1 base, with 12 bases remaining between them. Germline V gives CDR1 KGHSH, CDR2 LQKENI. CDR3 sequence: CASSLSGKNTEAFF. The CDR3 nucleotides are TGTGCCAGCTCCCTCTCGGGGAAGAACACTGAAGCTTTCTTT.

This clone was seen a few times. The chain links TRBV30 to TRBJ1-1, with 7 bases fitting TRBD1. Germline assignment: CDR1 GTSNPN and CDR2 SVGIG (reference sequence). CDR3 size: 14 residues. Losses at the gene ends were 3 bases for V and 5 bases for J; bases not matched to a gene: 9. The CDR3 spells CAWSQDRVATEAFF. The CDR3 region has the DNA TGTGCCTGGAGCCAAGACAGGGTAGCAACTGAAGCTTTCTTT.

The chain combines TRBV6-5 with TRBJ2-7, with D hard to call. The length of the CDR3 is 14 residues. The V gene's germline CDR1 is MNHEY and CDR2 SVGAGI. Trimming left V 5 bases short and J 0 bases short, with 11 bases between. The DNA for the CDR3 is TGTGCCAGCAGTCCGTTTAGGAGCTCCTACGAGCAGTACTTC. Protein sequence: CASSPFRSSYEQYF.

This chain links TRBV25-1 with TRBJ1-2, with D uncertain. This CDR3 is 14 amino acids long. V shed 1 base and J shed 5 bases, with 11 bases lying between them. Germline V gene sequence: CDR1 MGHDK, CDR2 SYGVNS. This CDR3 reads CASSESGSFYGYTF. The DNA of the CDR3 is TGTGCCAGCAGTGAATCGGGCAGCTTTTATGGCTACACCTTC.

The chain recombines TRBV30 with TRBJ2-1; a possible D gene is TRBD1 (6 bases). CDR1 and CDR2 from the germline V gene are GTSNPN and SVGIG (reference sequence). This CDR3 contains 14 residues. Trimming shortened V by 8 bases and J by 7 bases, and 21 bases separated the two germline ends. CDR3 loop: CAGGPSGAANEQFF. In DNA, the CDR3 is TGTGCCGGGGGCCCGTCCGGAGCGGCAAATGAGCAGTTCTTC. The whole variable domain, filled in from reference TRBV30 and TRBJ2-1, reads SQTIHQWPATLVQPVGSPLSLECTVEGTSNPNLYWYRQAAGRGLQLLFYSVGIGQISSEVPQNLSASRPQDRQFILSSKKLLLSDSGFYLCAGGPSGAANEQFFGPGTRLTVL.

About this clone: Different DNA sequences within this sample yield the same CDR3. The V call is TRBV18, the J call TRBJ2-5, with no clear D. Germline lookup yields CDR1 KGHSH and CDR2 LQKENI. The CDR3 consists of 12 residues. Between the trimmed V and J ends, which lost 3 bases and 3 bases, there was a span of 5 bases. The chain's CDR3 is CASSPKKETQYF. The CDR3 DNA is TGTGCCAGCTCACCGAAGAAAGAGACCCAGTACTTC.

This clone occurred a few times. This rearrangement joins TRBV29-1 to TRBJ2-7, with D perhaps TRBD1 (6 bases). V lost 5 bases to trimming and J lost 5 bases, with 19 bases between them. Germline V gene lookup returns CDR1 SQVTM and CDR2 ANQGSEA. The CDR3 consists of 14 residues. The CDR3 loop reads CSVCRWTEGDEQYF. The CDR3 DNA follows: TGCAGCGTTTGTCGGTGGACTGAGGGGGACGAGCAGTACTTC.

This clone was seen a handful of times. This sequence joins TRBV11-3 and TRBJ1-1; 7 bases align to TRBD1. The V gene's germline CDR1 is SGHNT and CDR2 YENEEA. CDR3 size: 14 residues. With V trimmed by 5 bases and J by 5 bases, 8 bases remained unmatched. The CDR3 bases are TGTGCCAGCAGCAAACAGGGGATGGAGACTGAAGCTTTCTTT. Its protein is CASSKQGMETEAFF. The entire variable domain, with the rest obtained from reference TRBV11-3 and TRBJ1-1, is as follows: EAGVVQSPRYKIIEKKQPVAFWCNPISGHNTLYWYLQNLGQGPELLIRYENEEAVDDSQLPKDRFSAERLKGVDSTLKIQPAELGDSAVYLCASSKQGMETEAFFGQGTRLTVV.

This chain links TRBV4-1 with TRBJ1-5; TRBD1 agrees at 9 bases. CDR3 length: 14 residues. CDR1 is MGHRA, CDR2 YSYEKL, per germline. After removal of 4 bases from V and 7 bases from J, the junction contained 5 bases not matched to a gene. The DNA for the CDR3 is TGCGCCAGCAGCCCTACGACAGGGGGGCAGCCCCAGCATTTT. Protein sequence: CASSPTTGGQPQHF.

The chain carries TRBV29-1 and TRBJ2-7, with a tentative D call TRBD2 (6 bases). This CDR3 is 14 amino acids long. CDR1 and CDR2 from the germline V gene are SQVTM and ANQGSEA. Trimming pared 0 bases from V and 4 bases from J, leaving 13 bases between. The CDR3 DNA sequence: TGCAGCGTTGAAGATGCGGGGAAGCGGTACGAGCAGTACTTC. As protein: CSVEDAGKRYEQYF.